The text below deals with one T cell receptor (beta chain). The germline gives CDR1 SGHTA, CDR2 FQGTGA. V dropped 4 bases and J dropped 3 bases, with 10 bases sitting between them. The CDR3 loop spans 13 amino acids. The data were taken from a study of T cell changes during pregnancy in multiple sclerosis. Profiling relied on immunoSEQ multiplex PCR, and the TCRdb table lists in-frame clones only, not all of them. The sample has 90,000 to 100,000 clones, around 90% seen once. Here the sequenced sample was peripheral blood, taken after pregnancy. This TCR was recovered from a female donor in good health, enrolled as a control in a pregnancy study. The chain has TRBV7-3 and TRBJ2-7; possible D gene TRBD1, 6 bases. CDR3 protein: CASSSTGIYEQYF. The CDR3 DNA reads as TGTGCCAGCAGCTCGACAGGAATCTACGAGCAGTACTTC.